Included here is one T cell receptor (beta chain) sequence, with context. As yet, its antigen is unknown. The sample originates from a study of CD8 T cells in ankylosing spondylitis. Whole-study results and caveats: About 8 highly homologous variants made up a TCR beta motif, and this motif appeared characteristic of ankylosing spondylitis blood.

V lost 5 bases and J 3 bases, leaving 20 bases between the germline ends. This CDR3 has 16 amino acids. Germline lookup yields CDR1 SEHNR and CDR2 FQNEAQ (reference sequence). TCRdb processed the 5' RACE reads anew with MiXCR; each CDR3 protein has one entry. The sample lists 130,000 or so distinct CDR3 sequences; 15% to 20% were seen once. The chain has TRBV7-9 and TRBJ2-7; D perhaps matches TRBD2 (6 bases). Sequencing was carried out using blood, either unsorted or a sorted T cell fraction (not recorded which). The receptor's source is a male donor with ankylosing spondylitis. This chain's CDR3 is CASSPWRVASDYEQYF. Written as DNA, the CDR3 is TGTGCCAGCAGCCCATGGAGGGTAGCGTCGGACTACGAGCAGTACTTC.